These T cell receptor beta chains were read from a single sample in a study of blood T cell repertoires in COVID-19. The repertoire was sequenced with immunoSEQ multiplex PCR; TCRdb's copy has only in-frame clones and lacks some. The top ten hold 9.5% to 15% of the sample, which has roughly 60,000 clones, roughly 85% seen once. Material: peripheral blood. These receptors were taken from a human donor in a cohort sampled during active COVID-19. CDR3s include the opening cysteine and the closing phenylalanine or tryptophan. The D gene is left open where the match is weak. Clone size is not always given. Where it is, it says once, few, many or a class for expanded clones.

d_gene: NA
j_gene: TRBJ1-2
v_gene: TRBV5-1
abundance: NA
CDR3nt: TGCGCCAGCAGCAGCAAACCGGGCCCCGGGGAGGGCTACACCTTC
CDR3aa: CASSSKPGPGEGYTF

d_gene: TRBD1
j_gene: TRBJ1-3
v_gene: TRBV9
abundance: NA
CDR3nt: TGTGCCAGCAGCCTCGACAGGGTTGGCTCTGGAAACACCATATATTTT
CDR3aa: CASSLDRVGSGNTIYF

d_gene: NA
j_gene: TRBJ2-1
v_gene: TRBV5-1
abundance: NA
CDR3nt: TGCGCCAGCAGCTTACAGGGTTGGGATGAGCAGTTCTTC
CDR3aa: CASSLQGWDEQFF

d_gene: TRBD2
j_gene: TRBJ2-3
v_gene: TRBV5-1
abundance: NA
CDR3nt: TGCGCCAGCAGCTTGGGGATAAAACTAGCGGTTACAGATACGCAGTATTTT
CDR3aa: CASSLGIKLAVTDTQYF

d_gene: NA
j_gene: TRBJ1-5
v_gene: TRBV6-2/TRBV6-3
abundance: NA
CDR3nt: TGTGCCAGCAGTTACTTAACAGGGAGCGGTAGCAATCAGCCCCAGCATTTT
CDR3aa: CASSYLTGSGSNQPQHF

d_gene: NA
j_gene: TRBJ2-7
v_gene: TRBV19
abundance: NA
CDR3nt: TGTGCCAGTAGTATCCCAGGAAGGGGATTCTACGAGCAGTACTTC
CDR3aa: CASSIPGRGFYEQYF

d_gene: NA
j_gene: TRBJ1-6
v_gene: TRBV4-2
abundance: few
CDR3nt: TGTGCCAGCAGCCAAGACCGGAGCTCCTATAATTCACCCCTCCACTTT
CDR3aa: CASSQDRSSYNSPLHF

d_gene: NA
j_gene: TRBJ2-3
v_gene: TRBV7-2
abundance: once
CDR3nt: TGTGCCAGCAGCAACGACATTAATACGCAGTATTTT
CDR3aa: CASSNDINTQYF

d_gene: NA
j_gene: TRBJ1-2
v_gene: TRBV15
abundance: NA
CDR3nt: TGTGCCACCAGCAGAGATGGCAGTTCTTATGGCTACACCTTC
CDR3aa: CATSRDGSSYGYTF

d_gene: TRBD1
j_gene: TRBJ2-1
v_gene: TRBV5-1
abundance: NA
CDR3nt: TGCGCCAGCAGCTTGGCGACAGGGGCGGCATACAATGAGCAGTTCTTC
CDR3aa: CASSLATGAAYNEQFF

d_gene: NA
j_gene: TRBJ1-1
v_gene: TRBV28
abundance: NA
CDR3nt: TGTGCCAGCACCACGGCCGGCAGGGGGAACACTGAAGCTTTCTTT
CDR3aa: CASTTAGRGNTEAFF

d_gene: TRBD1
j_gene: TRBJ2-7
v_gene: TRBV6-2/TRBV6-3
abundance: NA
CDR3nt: TGTGCCAGCAGTTACGAGGACAGGGGACTCTCCTACGAGCAGTACTTC
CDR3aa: CASSYEDRGLSYEQYF

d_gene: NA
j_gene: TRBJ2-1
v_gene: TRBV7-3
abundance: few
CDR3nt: TGTGCCAGCAGCTTAACAACAGGGTACAATGAGCAGTTCTTC
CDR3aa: CASSLTTGYNEQFF

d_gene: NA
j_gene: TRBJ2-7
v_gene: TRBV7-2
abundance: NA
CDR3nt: TGTGCCAGCAGCGAAGGGGTCGAGCAGTACTTC
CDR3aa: CASSEGVEQYF

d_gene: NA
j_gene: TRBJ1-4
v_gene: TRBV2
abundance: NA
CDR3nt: TGTGCCAGCAGTGATAATTCGGAACTGTTTTTT
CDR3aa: CASSDNSELFF

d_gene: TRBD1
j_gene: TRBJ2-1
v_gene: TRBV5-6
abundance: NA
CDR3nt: TGTGCCAGCAGCTTCCGGGACAGGGAAAGGAGCAATGAGCAGTTCTTC
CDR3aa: CASSFRDRERSNEQFF

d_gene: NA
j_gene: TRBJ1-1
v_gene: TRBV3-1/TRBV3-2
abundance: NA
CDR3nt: TGTGCCAGCAGCCAATCGATCAAGCGGGGGGGCACTGAAGCTTTCTTT
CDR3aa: CASSQSIKRGGTEAFF

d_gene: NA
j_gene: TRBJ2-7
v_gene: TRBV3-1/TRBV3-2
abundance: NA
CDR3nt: TGTGCCAGCAGCCCCCGGAGGGAAAAGCACGAGCAGTACTTC
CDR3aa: CASSPRREKHEQYF

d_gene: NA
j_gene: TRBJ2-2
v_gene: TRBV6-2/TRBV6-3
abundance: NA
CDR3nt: TGTGCCAGCATCCCAGACGCGGGGCTGAGCACCGGGGAGCTGTTTTTT
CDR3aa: CASIPDAGLSTGELFF

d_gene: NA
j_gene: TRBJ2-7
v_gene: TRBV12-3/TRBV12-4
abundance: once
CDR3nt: TGTGCCAGCAGTTCGACAGGTGTCTCCGAGCAGTACTTC
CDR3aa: CASSSTGVSEQYF

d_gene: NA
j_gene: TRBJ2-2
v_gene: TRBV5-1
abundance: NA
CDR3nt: TGCGCCAGCAGCCAGGGAAGGGTTTTAACTACGAACACCGGGGAGCTGTTTTTT
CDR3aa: CASSQGRVLTTNTGELFF

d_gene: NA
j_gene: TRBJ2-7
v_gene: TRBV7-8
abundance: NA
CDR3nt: TGTGCCAGCAGCGAACAGCGGTACGAGCAGTACTTC
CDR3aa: CASSEQRYEQYF

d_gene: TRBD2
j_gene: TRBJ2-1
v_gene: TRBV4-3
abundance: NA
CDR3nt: TGCGCCAGCAGCCGATTACTAGCGGGGGGCTCCTACAATGAGCAGTTCTTC
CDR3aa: CASSRLLAGGSYNEQFF

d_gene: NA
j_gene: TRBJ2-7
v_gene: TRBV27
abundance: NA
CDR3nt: TGTGCCAGCAGTTTGGGACACCGCTCCTACGAGCAGTACTTC
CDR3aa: CASSLGHRSYEQYF

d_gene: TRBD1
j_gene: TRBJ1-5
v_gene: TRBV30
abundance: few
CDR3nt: TGTGCCTGGGGCGGACAGGACAATCAGCCCCAGCATTTT
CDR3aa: CAWGGQDNQPQHF

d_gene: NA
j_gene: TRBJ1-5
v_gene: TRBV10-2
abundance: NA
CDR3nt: TGCGCCAGCACCCTTCCGGGACATCTGAACGGAGCCAATCAGCCCCAGCATTTT
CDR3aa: CASTLPGHLNGANQPQHF

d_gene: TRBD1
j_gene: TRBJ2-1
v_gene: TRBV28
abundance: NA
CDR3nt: TGTGCCAGCAGTATGGGGACAGGGGCTTACAATGAGCAGTTCTTC
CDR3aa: CASSMGTGAYNEQFF